The present T cell receptor (beta chain) was sequenced within a study of cytomegalovirus exposure and HLA in healthy donors. Remarks on this clone: The antigen is unknown.

Study-level results: A later analysis associated 16,000 or so TCR beta sequences with HLA alleles at a 0.05 false discovery rate. Three CMV-associated chains proved CMV antigen-specific in vitro. Some V segments could not be told apart, so they were left out, TRBV6-2 and TRBV6-3 among them.

This PCR relied on a set of 60 Vbeta primers and 13 Jbeta primers. Original data processing: Later, an analysis found 80 million or so unique TCR beta chains, and around 10 million of these were shared. Libraries were prepared by immunoSEQ multiplex PCR; TCRdb keeps only in-frame clonotypes and omits some of them. V and J calls and clone size are given by that table; D and trimming were obtained from the DNA. This sample contains roughly 36,000 clones. The CDR3 has 14 amino acids. Germline values: CDR1 SGHAT, CDR2 FQNNGV. V lost 8 bases to trimming and J lost 5 bases, with 15 bases between them. The V and J genes are TRBV11-2 and TRBJ1-4, with a possible D match to TRBD1 (6 bases). Sequenced sample: PBMCs. This sequence originates from a woman aged 25 to 39 in good health and CMV-seropositive. The CDR3 protein is CASARGQQNEKLFF. CDR3 DNA sequence: TGTGCCAGCGCCCGTGGACAGCAAAATGAAAAACTGTTTTTT.